This T cell receptor (beta chain) emerged from a study of blood T cell repertoires in COVID-19. This table comes from immunoSEQ multiplex PCR, and its TCRdb copy is limited to in-frame clones, with some not included. This sample has 150,000 to 200,000 clones, with approximately 90% found just once. CDR3 length: 14 amino acids. V dropped 6 bases and J dropped 6; count of bases not matched to a gene: 10. In germline, CDR1 is MNHEY, CDR2 SMNVEV (reference sequence). The V and J genes are TRBV27 and TRBJ1-2; 7 bases align to TRBD1. Sequencing input: peripheral blood. This TCR derives from a human donor in a cohort sampled during active COVID-19. The CDR3 loop is CASRRKGTANGYTF. The CDR3 DNA reads as TGTGCCAGCAGGCGCAAGGGGACAGCCAATGGCTACACCTTC.